This T cell receptor beta chain stems from a study of liver allograft versus peripheral blood T cells. Study context: Transplanted livers held T cell receptor repertoires, and these were compared with repertoires in recipients' peripheral blood.

This clonotype was counted between two and nine times. Each CDR3 protein is one row after TCRdb ran MiXCR on the reads. The table records 9,500 to 12,000 distinct CDR3 sequences, approximately 20% of them present only once. This receptor was identified in a human patient who had a liver transplant. Part of the T cell pool may stem from the graft donor.

The chain's CDR3 is CASSLPGTGRQETQYF. The CDR3 coding sequence is TGTGCCAGCAGTTTGCCCGGCACAGGGAGGCAAGAGACCCAGTACTTC. J is TRBJ2-5 and V is TRBV28, with D possibly being TRBD1 or TRBD2 (6 bases each). The CDR3 spans 16 residues. Germline V gene sequence: CDR1 MDHEN, CDR2 SYDVKM. Trimming left V 3 bases short and J 2 bases short, with 16 bases between.